One sample yielded the 9 T cell receptor beta chains listed below, sequenced in a study of PD-1 blockade in mismatch repair-deficient tumors. Clones were sequenced by immunoSEQ multiplex PCR, and TCRdb holds only the in-frame ones, with some missing. The sample gives about 34,000 clones, approximately 84% of which show up once; approximately 3.1% is in the top ten. The sample here was PBMCs, taken roughly 6 weeks after starting pembrolizumab. The receptors were sampled from an adult with mismatch repair-deficient cancer.

The chain joins TRBV4-1 to TRBJ1-4, with TRBD1 matching 9 bases. The CDR3 loop spans 15 amino acids. Unmatched junction bases numbered 8, after V lost 4 bases and J lost 8 bases. Germline V gene lookup returns CDR1 MGHRA and CDR2 YSYEKL. CDR3 sequence reads: CASSRSTGGTEKLFF. The CDR3 DNA reads TGCGCCAGCAGCCGCTCGACAGGGGGGACCGAAAAACTGTTTTTT.

This chain connects TRBV28 to TRBJ1-6; TRBD1 is a possible D gene (5 bases). CDR3 length: 15 residues. Germline V gene sequence: CDR1 MDHEN, CDR2 SYDVKM. Trimming removed 6 bases from V and 7 bases from J, with 16 bases in between. The CDR3 region is CASRQGRVGNSPLHF. The CDR3 nucleotides read TGTGCCAGCAGGCAGGGCAGGGTGGGGAATTCACCCCTCCACTTT.

This clone has more than one count but fewer than ten. Relative to the germline gene, one junction end is altered; a read error may explain this. The genes are TRBV27 and TRBJ2-7; TRBD1 matches 7 bases. This CDR3 spans 12 amino acids. Germline values: CDR1 MNHEY, CDR2 SMNVEV (reference sequence). This CDR3 reads CASSLKVQGSLF. The CDR3 DNA reads as TGTGCCAGCAGTTTAAAGGTACAGGGGTCCCTCTTC.

The V and J genes are TRBV19 and TRBJ1-5, with 8 bases aligning to TRBD1. V lost 11 bases and J lost 5; bases outside the gene matches: 11. The CDR3 contains 14 residues. CDR1 LNHDA and CDR2 SQIVND come from the germline V gene (reference sequence). The CDR3 DNA is TGTGCCTCGACAGACAGGGGAATTGATCAGCCCCAGCATTTT. Translating it yields CASTDRGIDQPQHF.

This clone appeared a few times. V usage is TRBV28 and J usage is TRBJ2-7; tentative D call: TRBD2 (6 bases). The CDR3 covers 13 residues. CDR1 MDHEN and CDR2 SYDVKM come from the germline V gene. Trimming removed 6 bases from V and 0 bases from J, with 9 bases in between. The CDR3 protein is CASRGLFSYEQYF. The CDR3, as DNA: TGTGCCAGCAGGGGACTGTTCTCCTACGAGCAGTACTTC. The full variable domain, with the rest looked up from reference TRBV28 and TRBJ2-7, is DVKVTQSSRYLVKRTGEKVFLECVQDMDHENMFWYRQDPGLGLRLIYFSYDVKMKEKGDIPEGYSVSREKKERFSLILESASTNQTSMYLCASRGLFSYEQYFGPGTRLTVT.

This chain joins TRBV5-1 and TRBJ2-6; no clear D. Germline V CDR1 and CDR2: SGHRS, YFSETQ. V was trimmed by 0 bases and J by 0 bases, leaving 4 bases between them. The CDR3 consists of 15 residues. CDR3 in DNA: TGCGCCAGCAGCTTGGGACACTCTGGGGCCAACGTCCTGACTTTC. Protein sequence: CASSLGHSGANVLTF.

V gene TRBV30 combines with J gene TRBJ1-1, with 7 positions matching TRBD1. Germline CDR1 reads GTSNPN; CDR2 reads SVGIG (reference sequence). This CDR3 has 12 amino acids. Trimming cost V 8 bases and J 5 bases; bases outside gene matches: 8. This chain's CDR3 is CAGDRVKTEAFF. The CDR3 region has the DNA TGTGCCGGGGACAGAGTTAAGACTGAAGCTTTCTTT.

CDR3 DNA sequence: TGTGCCAGCAGCCCGCGGGGGGAGAACACAGATACGCAGTATTTT. Translation gives CASSPRGENTDTQYF. The V and J genes are TRBV7-3 and TRBJ2-3, with 8 bases identical to TRBD2. The CDR3 spans 15 residues. Germline CDR1 and CDR2: SGHTA and FQGTGA. Germline trimming cut 5 bases from V and 2 bases from J; bases unmatched to any gene: 6.

This chain joins TRBV7-3 and TRBJ2-3; the match to TRBD1 covers 8 bases. J was trimmed by 0 bases and V by 5 bases; bases with no gene match: 13. The CDR3 spans 18 residues. The germline CDR1 and CDR2 sequences are SGHTA and FQGTGA. The CDR3 sequence: CASSPGLTGDLSTDTQYF. The CDR3, as DNA: TGTGCCAGCAGCCCGGGCCTGACAGGGGACCTCAGCACAGATACGCAGTATTTT.